This T cell receptor (beta chain) was recovered during a study of control samples from healthy donors and cancer patients. CDR3 length: 15 residues. Trimming pared 0 bases from V and 1 base from J, leaving 10 bases between. Germline V gene sequence: CDR1 SGHNT, CDR2 YYREEE (reference sequence). Some clones are missing from TCRdb's copy, which holds only in-frame ones; the method was immunoSEQ multiplex PCR. The table shows tens of thousands of clones, with more than 85% occurring only once. The chain has TRBV5-4 and TRBJ1-2; unclear D gene. The sample taken for sequencing was blood. The origin of this receptor is a woman aged 50 to 65 in good health. CDR3 region: CASSLAGGSNYGYTF. In DNA form, the CDR3 reads TGTGCCAGCAGCTTGGCGGGTGGGAGTAACTATGGCTACACCTTC. The full variable domain, in which reference TRBV5-4 and TRBJ1-2 provide the parts outside the CDR3, is ETGVTQSPTHLIKTRGQQVTLRCSSQSGHNTVSWYQQALGQGPQFIFQYYREEENGRGNFPPRFSGLQFPNYSSELNVNALELDDSALYLCASSLAGGSNYGYTFGSGTRLTVV.